The 28 T cell receptor beta chains presented below share a single source sample, sequenced in a study of T-cell reconstitution after alpha-beta-depleted transplantation in children (dated by TCRdb to the mid-2010s). The library was made by PCR. TCRdb names Illumina HiSeq 2500 as the instrument used. TCR libraries were prepared with molecular barcoding, using unique molecular identifiers to normalize TCRbeta repertoire quantification. TCRdb took the public reads, trimmed them with fastp at Q25, ran MiXCR for clone calling and kept in-frame beta chains. Here each entry gathers all rows of one CDR3 protein and keeps the most common genes and DNA. A total of about 460,000 distinct CDR3 sequences appear in this sample, roughly a tenth of them only once. The biggest ten clones account for approximately 2% of the sample. This specimen's treatment or condition label, per the study, means: allogeneic hematopoietic cell transplantation with graft depleted of TCRalphabeta T cells and CD19 B cells.

This specimen was PBMCs, taken before TCRalphabeta/CD19-depleted stem cell transplant. The source of these receptors is a child aged 2-15 years with inherited bone marrow failure, due to receive a stem cell transplant.

This clonotype was observed at least ten times. The chain links TRBV29-1 to TRBJ2-1, with D possibly TRBD2 on 6 matching bases. The V and J ends lost 0 bases and 3 bases respectively, with 18 bases between them. Germline loops: CDR1 SQVTM, CDR2 ANQGSEA. CDR3 size: 17 residues. CDR3 sequence: CSVEDLGISGNYNEQFF. Here the CDR3 DNA reads TGCAGCGTTGAAGATCTGGGTATTAGCGGCAACTACAATGAGCAGTTCTTC.

This clonotype was detected a few times. One end of the junction does not line up with germline, which may come from a read error. The chain carries TRBV20-1 and TRBJ2-1; TRBD1 agrees at 7 bases. The length of the CDR3 is 15 residues. Per the germline V gene, CDR1 is DFQATT and CDR2 is SNEGSKA (reference sequence). The chain's CDR3 is CSAQRPGGPYNEHFF. In nucleotides, the CDR3 is TGCAGTGCTCAGCGGCCAGGGGGTCCATACAATGAGCATTTCTTC.

This clonotype was seen repeatedly, ten times or more. The V gene is TRBV9, the J gene TRBJ2-7; D might be TRBD1 (5 bases). From germline, CDR1 is SGDLS and CDR2 YYNGEE. This CDR3 has 11 amino acids. V was shortened by 4 bases and J by 6 bases, with 8 bases between the two germline ends. This CDR3 is CASSQGSEQYF. The CDR3 DNA sequence: TGTGCCAGCAGCCAGGGTAGCGAGCAGTACTTC.

The table lists this clonotype with many counts. The rearrangement uses TRBV12-3 or TRBV12-4 and TRBJ1-6; D is undetermined. The CDR3 consists of 12 residues. V was clipped by 5 bases and J by 13 bases, with 12 bases between them. This CDR3 reads CASSTWGIPLHF. CDR3 in DNA: TGTGCCAGCAGTACGTGGGGAATCCCCCTCCACTTT.

This clonotype has only a few counts. The chain recombines TRBV29-1 with TRBJ2-1; the match to TRBD2 covers 10 bases. The CDR3 is 13 amino acids. Germline V gene data show CDR1 as SQVTM and CDR2 as ANQGSEA. Germline trimming cut 5 bases from V and 9 bases from J; bases unmatched to any gene: 7. CDR3 region: CSVTSGMGGEQFF. The CDR3 DNA sequence: TGCAGCGTTACTAGCGGGATGGGCGGTGAGCAGTTCTTC.

The table lists this clonotype with many counts. The CDR3 is CASSHQGTLYNEQFF. CDR3 DNA sequence: TGTGCCAGCAGTCACCAAGGGACACTCTACAATGAGCAGTTCTTC. The genes are TRBV6-2 or TRBV6-3 and TRBJ2-1, with D maybe TRBD1 (6 bases). The CDR3 runs to 15 residues. V was pared by 5 bases and J by 3 bases, with 14 bases between. Germline V gene sequence: CDR1 MNHEY, CDR2 SVGEGT.

The rearrangement joins TRBV24-1 to TRBJ2-3; D not resolved. Germline CDR1 and CDR2: KGHDR and SFDVKD. V lost 4 bases and J lost 5, with 9 bases in between. The CDR3 has 13 amino acids. CDR3 residues: CATSDPDVDTQYF. For the CDR3, the DNA is TGTGCCACCAGTGACCCTGATGTAGATACGCAGTATTTT.

This clonotype was detected many times. V and J are TRBV20-1 and TRBJ1-4, with a tentative D call TRBD1 (6 bases). CDR1 and CDR2 from the germline V gene are DFQATT and SNEGSKA (reference sequence). The germline V and J ends were trimmed by 1 base and 13 bases, with 22 bases remaining between them. The CDR3 runs 15 residues. The CDR3 DNA sequence: TGCAGTGCTAGAGGGTACGGAACAGGGCTTAAGAGACTGTTTTTT. Protein: CSARGYGTGLKRLFF.

This clonotype was counted a few times. J is TRBJ2-1 and V is TRBV10-3, with 10 bases that match TRBD2. V was pared by 4 bases and J by 10 bases, with 13 bases of the junction left unmatched. Looked up from germline, CDR1 is ENHRY and CDR2 is SYGVKD. CDR3 length equals 16 residues. The CDR3 spells CAISALAGMGFAEQFF. CDR3 sequence (DNA): TGTGCCATCAGTGCACTAGCGGGAATGGGGTTTGCGGAGCAGTTCTTC.

In its sample, this clonotype was seen many times. V gene TRBV27 combines with J gene TRBJ2-7; D call uncertain. V lost 6 bases and J 4 bases, leaving 16 bases between the germline ends. Germline loops: CDR1 MNHEY, CDR2 SMNVEV (reference sequence). This CDR3 spans 14 amino acids. CDR3 nucleotide sequence: TGTGCCAGCAGGGCGTGGAAGTGGAAGTACGAGCAGTACTTC. This translates into CASRAWKWKYEQYF.

This clonotype was recorded many times. The rearrangement links TRBV7-2 to TRBJ2-2; D is ambiguous. This CDR3 is built from 15 residues. V lost 5 bases to trimming and J lost 2 bases, with 12 bases between them. Germline V gives CDR1 SGHTA, CDR2 FQGNSA. The CDR3 loop reads CASSARAFNTGELFF. CDR3 nucleotide sequence: TGTGCCAGCAGCGCTCGAGCGTTCAACACCGGGGAGCTGTTTTTT.

This clonotype has at least ten counts. The chain links TRBV2 to TRBJ2-7, with 10 bases matching TRBD2. J was trimmed by 2 bases and V by 6 bases; bases with no gene match: 7. CDR1 and CDR2 from the germline V gene are SNHLY and FYNNEI. The CDR3 loop spans 15 amino acids. The CDR3 spells CASRASGSSTYEQYF. As DNA, the CDR3 is TGTGCCAGCAGAGCTAGCGGGAGCTCAACCTACGAGCAGTACTTC.

This clonotype was observed many times. The chain couples TRBV12-3 or TRBV12-4 to TRBJ1-5; D not certain. The CDR3 spans 12 residues. V dropped 6 bases and J dropped 2 bases, with 5 bases sitting between them. Written as DNA, the CDR3 is TGTGCCAGCAGGATCGGCAATCAGCCCCAGCATTTT. Translated, it gives CASRIGNQPQHF.

The sample holds a few counts of this clonotype. The chain joins TRBV9 to TRBJ1-4, with D possibly being TRBD1 (5 bases). Germline assignment: CDR1 SGDLS and CDR2 YYNGEE. This CDR3 is 15 amino acids long. Trimming left V 0 bases short and J 7 bases short, with 13 bases between. The CDR3 spells CASSVAGFKGEKLFF. The CDR3 DNA is TGTGCCAGCAGCGTAGCAGGGTTCAAGGGTGAAAAACTGTTTTTT.

The table lists this clonotype with many counts. The V call is TRBV5-1, the J call TRBJ2-7, with TRBD1 matching 9 bases. Germline V CDR1 and CDR2: SGHRS, YFSETQ. This CDR3 has 17 residues. V lost 0 bases and J lost 3; bases outside the gene matches: 10. This CDR3 reads CASSLDRGRSDRYEQYF. The CDR3 nucleotides read TGCGCCAGCAGCTTGGACAGGGGGCGGTCGGATCGCTACGAGCAGTACTTC.

At least ten counts were recorded for this clonotype. V gene TRBV10-2 combines with J gene TRBJ2-3; no clear D gene. Trimming pared 3 bases from V and 1 base from J, leaving 8 bases between. This CDR3 contains 14 residues. Germline assignment: CDR1 WSHSY and CDR2 SAAADI. In nucleotides, the CDR3 is TGCGCCAGCAGTGACAAACGCCGCACAGATACGCAGTATTTT. Translated, it gives CASSDKRRTDTQYF.

Comments on this clonotype: This clone may be a read error of a much larger clone one base away. The chain's CDR3 is CASRVTVPSYDQYF. The CDR3 DNA sequence: TGTGCCAGCAGGGTTACTGTGCCCTCCTACGATCAGTACTTC. V usage is TRBV21-1 and J usage is TRBJ2-7. TRBV21-1 is listed as a pseudogene. This CDR3 is built from 14 residues.

This clonotype was picked up many times. The chain uses TRBV7-9 and TRBJ2-7, with a tentative D call TRBD1 (6 bases). The CDR3 is 14 amino acids. Per the germline V gene, CDR1 is SEHNR and CDR2 is FQNEAQ (reference sequence). V gave up 0 bases and J gave up 4 bases, with 10 bases separating them. CDR3 in DNA: TGTGCCAGCAGCTTAGCAGGGACAAATTACGAGCAGTACTTC. Its protein is CASSLAGTNYEQYF.

With respect to this clonotype: A much larger clone differs by one base, so this may be a read error. This sequence joins TRBV7-8 and TRBJ2-3; D possibly matches TRBD1 or TRBD2 (5 bases each). The CDR3 sequence is 14 residues long. V was pared by 3 bases and J by 9 bases, with 16 bases between. The germline V gene encodes CDR1 SGHVS and CDR2 FQNEAQ. CDR3 nucleotides: TGTGCCAGCAGCTTTGGGGGAGACTTAGAAACGCAGTATTTT. Its protein is CASSFGGDLETQYF.

In its sample, this clonotype was seen a few times. The genes are TRBV28 and TRBJ1-2, with 8 bases lining up with TRBD1. Per the germline V gene, CDR1 is MDHEN and CDR2 is SYDVKM. The CDR3 loop spans 15 amino acids. The V and J ends lost 6 bases and 4 bases, in that order; junction bases with no gene match: 10. CDR3 DNA sequence: TGTGCCAGCAGCCGGACAGGGACTACCTTCTATGGCTACACCTTC. Its protein is CASSRTGTTFYGYTF.

A remark on this clonotype: This may be a read error: a much more frequent sequence differs by one nucleotide. CDR3 amino acids: CASSLGILEWSNEQFF. In DNA, the CDR3 is TGCGCCAGCAGCCTAGGAATATTAGAATGGTCGAATGAGCAGTTCTTC. The chain links TRBV4-3 to TRBJ2-1; D is unclear. The V gene lost 4 bases and the J gene lost 7 bases, with 20 bases spanning the gap. The germline V gene has CDR1 LGHNA and CDR2 YSLEER. The CDR3 sequence is 16 residues long.

The genes are TRBV5-1 and TRBJ2-5, with TRBD1 matching over 9 bases. CDR3 size: 17 residues. Trimming at V came to 4 bases and at J to 4 bases, leaving 14 bases not matched to a gene. Germline V gene sequence: CDR1 SGHRS, CDR2 YFSETQ. The CDR3 coding sequence is TGCGCCAGCAGCGGACCGGGACAGGGTTTGGAGGGAGAGACCCAGTACTTC. Translation gives CASSGPGQGLEGETQYF. Variable domain in full (rest from reference TRBV5-1 and TRBJ2-5): KAGVTQTPRYLIKTRGQQVTLSCSPISGHRSVSWYQQTPGQGLQFLFEYFSETQRNKGNFPGRFSGRQFSNSRSEMNVSTLELGDSALYLCASSGPGQGLEGETQYFGPGTRLLVL.

Ten or more counts support this clonotype. The chain carries TRBV29-1 and TRBJ2-7, with D unclear. The CDR3 runs to 11 residues. Germline-derived CDR1 and CDR2 are SQVTM and ANQGSEA. Trimming took 6 bases from V and 2 from J, leaving 8 bases between them. CDR3 protein: CSVFLAYEQYF. CDR3 DNA sequence: TGCAGCGTGTTCCTAGCCTACGAGCAGTACTTC.

This clonotype has ten or more counts. The chain joins TRBV18 to TRBJ2-5; D not certain. V was clipped by 3 bases and J by 3 bases, with 11 bases between them. The CDR3 runs to 14 residues. CDR1 is KGHSH, CDR2 LQKENI, per germline. Here the CDR3 DNA reads TGTGCCAGCTCACCGGATCGAAACGAAGAGACCCAGTACTTC. Translating it yields CASSPDRNEETQYF.

This clonotype was seen ten or more times. J is TRBJ2-5 and V is TRBV12-3 or TRBV12-4; 12 bases match TRBD2. The CDR3 covers 15 residues. J gave up 5 bases and V 4 bases, and 5 bases lay outside the gene matches. CDR3 bases: TGTGCCAGCAGTTGGCTAGCGGGAGGGCTGGAGACCCAGTACTTC. Its protein is CASSWLAGGLETQYF.

This clonotype was recorded at least ten times. The chain couples TRBV7-2 to TRBJ2-5; a possible D gene is TRBD2 (5 bases). CDR3 length: 14 residues. Germline assignment: CDR1 SGHTA and CDR2 FQGNSA. Between the trimmed V and J ends, which lost 2 bases and 0 bases, there was a span of 7 bases. CDR3 protein: CASSLSGHQETQYF. The CDR3 DNA reads as TGTGCCAGCAGCTTAAGCGGACACCAAGAGACCCAGTACTTC.

Details on this clonotype: With a much larger clone just one base away, this may be a read error. The chain carries TRBV28 and TRBJ2-3; unclear D gene. This CDR3 region has 14 residues. CDR1 and CDR2 from the germline V gene are MDHEN and SYDVKM. The CDR3 reads CASSLSVNTDTLYF. The CDR3 region has the DNA TGTGCCAGCAGTTTATCAGTAAACACAGATACGCTGTATTTT.

The chain has TRBV10-3 and TRBJ2-5; the match to TRBD2 covers 13 bases. This CDR3 region has 17 residues. Germline V gene lookup returns CDR1 ENHRY and CDR2 SYGVKD. Trimming took 3 bases from V and 3 from J; bases not matched to a gene: 7. The CDR3 DNA reads as TGTGCCATCAGTGAAGGGACTACTAGCGGGAGGGAAGAGACCCAGTACTTC. It encodes CAISEGTTSGREETQYF.